This TCR beta chain was found in a study of blood T cells in healthy people across ages. Study-level findings and limits: While age rose, TCR beta diversity per million T cells dropped in a roughly linear way. It was not possible, with unsorted PBMCs, to conclusively compare naive and antigen-experienced cells.

The germline CDR1 and CDR2 sequences are SGHRS and YFSETQ. The CDR3 contains 15 residues. This clonotype was seen only a few times. Its cognate antigen is unknown. The junction differs from germline at one of its ends, possibly a read error. A second PCR, run for roughly 7 to 11 cycles, used a sample-barcoded 5' primer plus a J-beta primer mix. TCRdb processed the 5' RACE reads anew with MiXCR; each CDR3 protein has one entry. The table records about 800,000 distinct CDR3 sequences, more than 20% of them present only once. This sample was also put to use in a study of T cells of mothers and their children. Per that study: Related mother-child pairs showed slightly, non-significantly higher overlap than unrelated pairs.

The source is a boy between 10 and 17 years old in good health. Sequencing used blood. V and J are TRBV5-1 and TRBJ1-1; D is uncertain. Written as DNA, the CDR3 is TGCGCCAGTAGCTTGGCCGGATACCTGAACACTGAAGCTTTCTTT. It encodes CASSLAGYLNTEAFF.